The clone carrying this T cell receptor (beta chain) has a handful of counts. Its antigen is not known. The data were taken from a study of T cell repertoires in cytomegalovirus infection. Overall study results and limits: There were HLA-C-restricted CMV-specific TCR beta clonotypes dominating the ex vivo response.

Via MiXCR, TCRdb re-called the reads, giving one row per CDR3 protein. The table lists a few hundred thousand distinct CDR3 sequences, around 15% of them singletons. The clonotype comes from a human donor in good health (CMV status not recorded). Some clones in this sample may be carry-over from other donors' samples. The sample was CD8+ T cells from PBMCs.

CDR3 DNA sequence: TGCAGCGTAACGGGACTAGCGGGGACCCTGGGAGATACGCAGTATTTT. This encodes CSVTGLAGTLGDTQYF. The chain couples TRBV29-1 to TRBJ2-3; 13 bases are shared with TRBD2. CDR1 and CDR2 (germline): SQVTM, ANQGSEA. CDR3 length: 16 residues. V lost 6 bases and J lost 5; bases outside the gene matches: 11.